These 29 T cell receptor beta chains were sequenced from one sample in a study of shared clonotypes between healthy human individuals. Method: immunoSEQ multiplex PCR; TCRdb's copy keeps in-frame clones and lacks some. The sample carries 2 million to 2.5 million clones, approximately 95% recorded once. The sample comprised naive CD4+ T cells sorted from blood. Documented subset: CD45RA+ positively selected. Every receptor here comes from a young man in good health.

The chain joins TRBV6-5 to TRBJ2-7, with TRBD2 identical over 7 bases. CDR3 length equals 14 residues. V was pared by 7 bases and J by 4 bases, with 10 bases of the junction left unmatched. Germline-derived CDR1 and CDR2 are MNHEY and SVGAGI. The CDR3, as DNA: TGTGCCAGCAAGGGGAGCGGCGGGGGTTACGAGCAGTACTTC. This encodes CASKGSGGGYEQYF.

The chain has TRBV10-3 and TRBJ2-7; 8 bases line up with TRBD2. Germline assignment: CDR1 ENHRY and CDR2 SYGVKD. This CDR3 comprises 13 residues. The V segment lost 4 bases and the J segment 6 bases; nucleotides outside the gene matches: 5. CDR3 nucleotide sequence: TGTGCCATCAGTGGGGAGGCGGGAGGCGAGCAGTACTTC. This encodes CAISGEAGGEQYF.

The J gene is TRBJ2-7, the V gene TRBV11-2, with 11 bases that match TRBD2. Germline V gene lookup returns CDR1 SGHAT and CDR2 FQNNGV. The CDR3 totals 15 residues. Trimming took 5 bases from V and 7 from J; bases not matched to a gene: 10. CDR3 bases: TGTGCCAGCAGCCTAACTAGCGGGGGTGCCTCAGAGCAGTACTTC. Translated: CASSLTSGGASEQYF.

The V call is TRBV9, the J call TRBJ2-1; D not resolved. Per the germline V gene, CDR1 is SGDLS and CDR2 is YYNGEE. Trimming shortened V by 0 bases and J by 3 bases, and 10 bases separated the two germline ends. The CDR3 has 15 amino acids. The CDR3 DNA reads as TGTGCCAGCAGCGTAGAGGGTGGAGACTACAATGAGCAGTTCTTC. Translation: CASSVEGGDYNEQFF.

The J gene is TRBJ1-2, the V gene TRBV7-9; TRBD1 agrees at 10 bases. With 5 bases clipped from V and 4 bases from J, the junction kept 4 bases outside the gene matches. Per germline, CDR1 SEHNR and CDR2 FQNEAQ (reference sequence). There are 14 residues in the CDR3. DNA of the CDR3: TGTGCCAGCAGCGGGACAGGGGTCTTCTATGGCTACACCTTC. It encodes CASSGTGVFYGYTF.

The chain combines TRBV10-3 with TRBJ2-1; possibly TRBD1 for D (6 bases). The CDR3 has 17 amino acids. The V gene lost 6 bases and the J gene lost 1 base, with 19 bases spanning the gap. The germline V gene encodes CDR1 ENHRY and CDR2 SYGVKD. The DNA for the CDR3 is TGTGCCATCAGCGACGATACAGGGTTGGGGTCCTACAATGAGCAGTTCTTC. Translating gives CAISDDTGLGSYNEQFF.

The chain links TRBV18 to TRBJ2-7; 10 bases map to TRBD1. The CDR3 is 15 amino acids. CDR1 and CDR2 from the germline V gene are KGHSH and LQKENI. J was trimmed by 5 bases and V by 6 bases; bases with no gene match: 10. CDR3 sequence: CASSPGQGGLHEQYF. The CDR3 DNA is TGTGCCAGCTCCCCTGGACAGGGGGGCCTCCACGAGCAGTACTTC.

This clone was seen only once. V and J are TRBV29-1 and TRBJ2-3, with a weak D call TRBD2 (6 bases). V lost 0 bases, J lost 0 bases, and 10 bases lay in between. Germline loops: CDR1 SQVTM, CDR2 ANQGSEA. This CDR3 is built from 15 residues. CDR3 in amino acids: CSVEDWRDSTDTQYF. The CDR3 DNA is TGCAGCGTTGAAGACTGGAGGGACAGCACAGATACGCAGTATTTT.

The rearrangement links TRBV18 to TRBJ1-1; a weak D match, TRBD1 (6 bases). Germline V lookup: CDR1 KGHSH, CDR2 LQKENI. Trimming took off 2 bases at V and 7 bases at J, with 14 bases between the two ends. CDR3 length equals 14 residues. The CDR3 loop reads CASSPFAGEVEAFF. CDR3 in DNA: TGTGCCAGCTCACCATTTGCAGGGGAGGTTGAAGCTTTCTTT.

The CDR3 protein is CAISDSTGSILNNSPLHF. In nucleotides, the CDR3 is TGTGCCATCAGTGACTCTACCGGGTCCATCCTTAATAATTCACCCCTCCACTTT. The chain links TRBV10-3 to TRBJ1-6; D call uncertain. The CDR3 runs 18 residues. Deletions cut 3 bases from V and 5 bases from J, with 20 bases between. Germline V gene lookup returns CDR1 ENHRY and CDR2 SYGVKD.

This chain joins TRBV4-1 and TRBJ1-2; TRBD1 is a possible D gene (5 bases). This CDR3 is built from 15 residues. Trimming left V 4 bases short and J 2 bases short, with 14 bases between. In germline, CDR1 is MGHRA, CDR2 YSYEKL. The CDR3 reads CASSPPMGDNYGYTF. The DNA of the CDR3 is TGCGCCAGCAGCCCGCCGATGGGGGACAACTATGGCTACACCTTC.

The CDR3 loop reads CASSDYGRGSGNSPLHF. As DNA, the CDR3 is TGTGCCAGCAGTGATTACGGCAGGGGATCGGGTAATTCACCCCTCCACTTT. V is TRBV25-1 and J is TRBJ1-6; tentative D call: TRBD1 (6 bases). There are 17 residues in the CDR3. Trimming shortened V by 3 bases and J by 6 bases, and 18 bases separated the two germline ends. In germline, CDR1 is MGHDK, CDR2 SYGVNS.

The V gene is TRBV2, the J gene TRBJ2-7; D is uncertain. V was shortened by 6 bases and J by 7 bases, with 19 bases between the two germline ends. Germline CDR1 reads SNHLY; CDR2 reads FYNNEI. The CDR3 sequence is 14 residues long. DNA for the CDR3: TGTGCCAGCAGAAGTAGTGAATCTACGTGGGAGCAGTACTTC. This sequence encodes CASRSSESTWEQYF.

This clone was observed a single time. The chain has TRBV19 and TRBJ1-6; weak D call: TRBD1 (5 bases). The CDR3 spans 16 residues. CDR1 is LNHDA and CDR2 is SQIVND in the germline V gene (reference sequence). Deletions cut 8 bases from V and 0 bases from J, with 14 bases between. CDR3 sequence: CASQGVPSSYNSPLHF. CDR3 in DNA: TGTGCCAGTCAAGGGGTCCCGAGCTCCTATAATTCACCCCTCCACTTT.

The gene calls are TRBV28 and TRBJ1-2, with 7 nucleotides matching TRBD1. Germline V gene sequence: CDR1 MDHEN, CDR2 SYDVKM. The CDR3 totals 15 residues. V was pared by 3 bases and J by 8 bases, with 12 bases of the junction left unmatched. In nucleotides, the CDR3 is TGTGCCAGCAGTTTCTTCTCGCGACAGGGTGAAGGCTACACCTTC. Protein sequence: CASSFFSRQGEGYTF.

The V and J genes are TRBV4-1 and TRBJ2-2; TRBD2 matches at 10 bases. J lost 4 bases, V lost 0 bases, and 11 bases had no gene match. Germline assignment: CDR1 MGHRA and CDR2 YSYEKL. This CDR3 has 19 amino acids. The CDR3, as DNA: TGCGCCAGCAGCCAAGATATCCTAGCGGGAGTACGAAGCACCGGGGAGCTGTTTTTT. Translation: CASSQDILAGVRSTGELFF.

The table lists this clone with a few counts. The DNA of the CDR3 is TGTGCCAGCAGCTTGGGTATCGCGGGAAGCACAGATACGCAGTATTTT. Protein: CASSLGIAGSTDTQYF. The V call is TRBV5-4, the J call TRBJ2-3; D possibly corresponds to TRBD2 (6 bases). This CDR3 is 16 amino acids long. The V and J ends lost 0 bases and 0 bases respectively, with 11 bases between them. The germline V gene encodes CDR1 SGHNT and CDR2 YYREEE (reference sequence).

This rearrangement joins TRBV5-1 to TRBJ2-1; D not resolved. Trimming took 3 bases from V and 0 from J, leaving 13 bases between them. Germline values: CDR1 SGHRS, CDR2 YFSETQ. There are 16 residues in the CDR3. The CDR3 reads CASSSQPQSSYNEQFF. DNA for the CDR3: TGCGCCAGCAGCTCACAACCTCAGAGCTCCTACAATGAGCAGTTCTTC.

The chain has TRBV11-1 and TRBJ2-2, with D unresolved. The length of the CDR3 is 12 residues. Trimming left V 5 bases short and J 5 bases short, with 6 bases between. Germline values: CDR1 SGHAT, CDR2 FQDESV (reference sequence). In DNA, the CDR3 is TGTGCCAGCAGCCCAGTTACCGGGGAGCTGTTTTTT. Amino acids: CASSPVTGELFF.

J is TRBJ1-4 and V is TRBV19; D is unresolved. Germline CDR1 and CDR2: LNHDA and SQIVND (reference sequence). This CDR3 is 15 amino acids long. The V end was cut by 7 bases, the J end by 7 bases, with 19 bases between. The CDR3 DNA reads as TGTGCCAGTACCCCATCGGGGTTTCGAAGTGAAAAACTGTTTTTT. Translated, it gives CASTPSGFRSEKLFF. The complete variable domain, with remaining parts taken from reference TRBV19 and TRBJ1-4, reads DGGITQSPKYLFRKEGQNVTLSCEQNLNHDAMYWYRQDPGQGLRLIYYSQIVNDFQKGDIAEGYSVSREKKESFPLTVTSAQKNPTAFYLCASTPSGFRSEKLFFGSGTQLSVL.

V and J are TRBV5-4 and TRBJ1-2; D is unclear. This CDR3 is built from 13 residues. The V gene's germline CDR1 is SGHNT and CDR2 YYREEE (reference sequence). The germline V and J ends were trimmed by 0 bases and 7 bases, with 10 bases remaining between them. CDR3 DNA: TGTGCCAGCAGCTTGGCCGGACTCTCTGGCTACACCTTC. Its translation is CASSLAGLSGYTF.

The chain uses TRBV29-1 and TRBJ1-3; 12 bases map to TRBD1. V shed 7 bases and J 2 bases; nucleotides not matched to a gene: 12. The CDR3 covers 17 residues. CDR1 and CDR2 (germline): SQVTM, ANQGSEA. CDR3 region: CSGVRGQGASAGNTIYF. CDR3 DNA sequence: TGCAGCGGAGTTAGGGGACAGGGGGCCTCGGCTGGAAACACCATATATTTT.

The V call is TRBV28, the J call TRBJ2-2, with a possible D match to TRBD1 (6 bases). CDR3 size: 14 residues. Trimming took off 10 bases at V and 3 bases at J, with 15 bases between the two ends. In germline, CDR1 is MDHEN, CDR2 SYDVKM. The CDR3 sequence: CAIGRGGYTGELFF. The CDR3 nucleotides read TGTGCCATTGGGCGTGGGGGCTACACCGGGGAGCTGTTTTTT.

The chain is built from TRBV2 and TRBJ2-7, with TRBD1 matching over 9 bases. CDR1 is SNHLY, CDR2 FYNNEI, per germline. CDR3 length equals 14 residues. J was trimmed by 2 bases and V by 10 bases; bases with no gene match: 9. The CDR3, as DNA: TGTGCCACTCTCCGGGACAGGGTTACCTACGAGCAGTACTTC. Residues: CATLRDRVTYEQYF.

This clone is a singleton in its sample. This sequence joins TRBV5-1 and TRBJ2-7; TRBD1 matches 9 bases. CDR1 and CDR2 from the germline V gene are SGHRS and YFSETQ. The CDR3 has 15 residues. The V and J ends lost 4 bases and 1 base, in that order; junction bases with no gene match: 6. The CDR3 DNA follows: TGCGCCAGCAGCCCGAGACAGGGGGGATCCTACGAGCAGTACTTC. Amino acid sequence: CASSPRQGGSYEQYF.

CDR3 DNA sequence: TGTGCCAGCAGCTTACGCCCCGGGACAGGGTACAATGAGCAGTTCTTC. Translated, it gives CASSLRPGTGYNEQFF. The chain combines TRBV5-6 with TRBJ2-1; 9 nucleotides align to TRBD1. The CDR3 runs 16 residues. Unmatched junction bases numbered 7, after V lost 2 bases and J lost 4 bases. Germline assignment: CDR1 SGHDT and CDR2 YYEEEE.

The chain uses TRBV5-1 and TRBJ2-1; TRBD2 might be the D (6 bases). The CDR3 is made up of 15 amino acids. Germline V CDR1 and CDR2: SGHRS, YFSETQ. The germline V and J ends were trimmed by 2 bases and 0 bases, with 9 bases remaining between them. In DNA, the CDR3 is TGCGCCAGCAGCTTAGAACTAGCCTCCTACAATGAGCAGTTCTTC. Translated, it gives CASSLELASYNEQFF.

The J gene is TRBJ2-2, the V gene TRBV2; TRBD1 might be the D (5 bases). The CDR3 has 14 residues. The V end lost 4 bases, the J end lost 6 bases, and 12 bases lay between the germline ends. CDR1 and CDR2 (germline): SNHLY, FYNNEI. The CDR3 DNA reads TGTGCCAGCAGTGTTCTCCAGGGCCCCGGGGAGCTGTTTTTT. Protein product: CASSVLQGPGELFF.

This clone was observed a single time. The gene calls are TRBV4-1 and TRBJ2-3; 14 nucleotides align to TRBD2. V lost 0 bases and J lost 3; bases outside the gene matches: 5. Germline CDR1 and CDR2: MGHRA and YSYEKL. This CDR3 has 18 amino acids. The DNA of the CDR3 is TGCGCCAGCAGCCAAGATGGACTAGCGGGGGGACGGACAGATACGCAGTATTTT. Translated, it gives CASSQDGLAGGRTDTQYF.